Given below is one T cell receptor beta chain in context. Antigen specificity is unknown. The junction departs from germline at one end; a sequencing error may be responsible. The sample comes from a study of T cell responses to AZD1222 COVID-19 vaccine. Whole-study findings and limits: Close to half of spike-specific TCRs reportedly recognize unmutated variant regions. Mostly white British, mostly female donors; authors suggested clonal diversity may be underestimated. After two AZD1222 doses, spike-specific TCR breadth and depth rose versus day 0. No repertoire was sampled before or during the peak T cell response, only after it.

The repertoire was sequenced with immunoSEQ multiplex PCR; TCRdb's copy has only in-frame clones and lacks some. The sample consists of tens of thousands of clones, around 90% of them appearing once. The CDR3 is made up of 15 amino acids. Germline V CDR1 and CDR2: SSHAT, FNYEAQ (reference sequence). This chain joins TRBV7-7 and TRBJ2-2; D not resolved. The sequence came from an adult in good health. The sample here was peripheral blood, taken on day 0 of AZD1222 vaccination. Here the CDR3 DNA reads TGTGCTAGCAGCCCCGGGCTCGCTGACACCGGGGAGCTGTTTTTT. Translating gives CASSPGLADTGELFF.